The rows below give T cell receptor beta chains drawn from one sample of a study of OX40 agonist ivuxolimab in advanced cancers. Data came from immunoSEQ multiplex PCR; TCRdb stores just in-frame clones and leaves some out. The data contain around 72,000 clones, approximately 90% of them seen just once; the ten biggest clones take up 2% to 2.5%. The source was CD4+ or CD8+ T cells sorted from blood, collected in a trial of the OX40 agonist ivuxolimab. These receptors came from an adult with an advanced solid tumor such as melanoma, head and neck, liver or kidney cancer. The CDR3 runs from the conserved cysteine through the conserved F or W. The D gene is left open where the match is weak. Clone size is not always given. Where it is, it says once, few, many or a class for expanded clones.

d_gene	j_gene	v_gene	abundance	CDR3nt	CDR3aa
TRBD2	TRBJ2-4	TRBV7-9	once	TGTGCCAGCAGCTTGGCGACTAGCGGGAGTCGCGGCATTCAGTACTTC	CASSLATSGSRGIQYF
TRBD1	TRBJ2-1	TRBV6-5	-	TGTGCCAGCAGCCGATACCCCGGGACAGGGGCGTTCTTC	CASSRYPGTGAFF
-	TRBJ2-2	TRBV9	-	TGTGCCAGCAGCGTAGACGTCGGGGCCGGGGAGCTGTTTTTT	CASSVDVGAGELFF
-	TRBJ2-1	TRBV9	-	TGTGCCAGCAGTCCCCAGACTTACCTAGGGGTTAATGAGCAGTTCTTC	CASSPQTYLGVNEQFF
-	TRBJ2-7	TRBV6-5	-	TGTGCCAGTAGGAAAAGGACTGGATCCTCCTACGAGCAGTACTTC	CASRKRTGSSYEQYF
-	TRBJ1-2	TRBV11-2	once	TGTGCCAGCAGCTTACGGGGGGCTGGCTACACCTTC	CASSLRGAGYTF
-	TRBJ1-1	TRBV2	-	TGTGCCAGCAGCCTCAGGGTGGCGGGGACTGAAGCTTTCTTT	CASSLRVAGTEAFF
-	TRBJ2-3	TRBV6-1	-	TGTGCCAGCGGCAGAACAGATACGCAGTATTTT	CASGRTDTQYF
TRBD2	TRBJ2-2	TRBV6-5	-	TGTGCCACCACTATCGGGAGGGAGCCCGGGGAGCTGTTTTTT	CATTIGREPGELFF
TRBD1	TRBJ2-2	TRBV5-1	-	TGCGCCAGCAGCTACCCCGGGACAGGGGGCACCGGGGAGCTGTTTTTT	CASSYPGTGGTGELFF
-	TRBJ2-7	TRBV5-1	-	TGCGCCAGCAGCTTCCGGCAGGGCTACGAGCAGTACTTC	CASSFRQGYEQYF
TRBD1	TRBJ2-7	TRBV5-6	-	TGTGCCAGCAGCTTTCAGGGGGCGCACGAGCAGTACTTC	CASSFQGAHEQYF
TRBD2	TRBJ2-1	TRBV11-3	-	TGTGCCAGCAGCTCCCGGGGGGGAAGTGTGGTCAATGAGCAGTTCTTC	CASSSRGGSVVNEQFF
-	TRBJ2-7	TRBV28	-	TGTGCCAGCAACCGGGAGTTGGCTTCCTACGAGCAGTACTTC	CASNRELASYEQYF
-	TRBJ2-1	TRBV2	-	TGTGCCAGCCACAGCACTCCGTCCGCCGGTGAGCAGTTCTTC	CASHSTPSAGEQFF
-	TRBJ2-7	TRBV7-9	-	TGTGCCAGCAGCCATAGCGGAGGGGGCTCCTACGAGCAGTACTTC	CASSHSGGGSYEQYF
-	TRBJ2-4	TRBV11-3	-	TGTGCCAGCAGCTTAGGTGGTGGGGGCTCCGGGAACATTCAGTACTTC	CASSLGGGGSGNIQYF
-	TRBJ2-5	TRBV4-2	-	TGTGCCAGCAGCCAAGATGGTAGGGGAGAGACCCAGTACTTC	CASSQDGRGETQYF
-	TRBJ2-6	TRBV2	-	TGTGCCAGCAGTGAAGGGGGGGCTGGTACTGGGGCCAACGTCCTGACTTTC	CASSEGGAGTGANVLTF
TRBD1	TRBJ1-5	TRBV19	-	TGTGCCAGTAGTATCGGGACAGGGGTCAATCAGCCCCAGCATTTT	CASSIGTGVNQPQHF
-	TRBJ2-7	TRBV7-8	-	TGTGCCAGCAGCCCTACAGGGAACTCCTACGAGCAGTACTTC	CASSPTGNSYEQYF
-	TRBJ2-5	TRBV6-6	-	TGTGCCAGCAGTTACCCCGGGCTCCAAGAGACCCAGTACTTC	CASSYPGLQETQYF
-	TRBJ2-7	TRBV7-4	-	TGTGCCAGCAGCTTCGATAGCGGACTACAGCGACCCCTCGGTTACGAGCAGTACTTC	CASSFDSGLQRPLGYEQYF
-	TRBJ1-5	TRBV28	-	TGTGCCAGCAGTTTATCGGGAAATCAGCCCCAGCATTTT	CASSLSGNQPQHF
-	TRBJ2-3	TRBV5-4	few	TGTGCCAGCCGACCCGGGACCTCAGATACGCAGTATTTT	CASRPGTSDTQYF
-	TRBJ2-5	TRBV19	-	TGTGCCAGTAGTATGGGCGGAGAGACCCAGTACTTC	CASSMGGETQYF
TRBD2	TRBJ2-2	TRBV28	-	TGTGCCAGCAGACCCGGGACTAGCGGGACCAACACCGGGGAGCTGTTTTTT	CASRPGTSGTNTGELFF
TRBD2	TRBJ2-1	TRBV4-1	-	TGCGCCAGCAGCCAAGATCCCCCTAGCGGGGGGGGAAATGAGCAGTTCTTC	CASSQDPPSGGGNEQFF
-	TRBJ2-1	TRBV18	-	TGTGCCAGCTCACCGAGGCGAAGTAGCTCCTACAATGAGCAGTTCTTC	CASSPRRSSSYNEQFF
TRBD2	TRBJ2-3	TRBV6-5	-	TGTGCCAGCAGCCGCGGGGGGGCCGGCACAGATACGCAGTATTTT	CASSRGGAGTDTQYF
TRBD1	TRBJ2-1	TRBV6-6	-	TGTGCCAGCAGTTCCTCGACAGGGGTTTACAATGAGCAGTTCTTC	CASSSSTGVYNEQFF
TRBD1	TRBJ2-5	TRBV7-2	-	TGTGCCAGCAGCCCTGGGACAGGGAGGGAGACCCAGTACTTC	CASSPGTGRETQYF
-	TRBJ1-1	TRBV6-6	-	TGTGCCAGCAGTTTCCCAGGGGCTGAAGCTTTCTTT	CASSFPGAEAFF
-	TRBJ1-2	TRBV7-9	few	TGTGCCAGCAGCCAGCAGGGATATGGCTACACCTTC	CASSQQGYGYTF
TRBD1	TRBJ1-2	TRBV28	-	TGTGCCAGCAGTTCTGTACGACCGACAGGGCCGGTCACCTTC	CASSSVRPTGPVTF
TRBD2	TRBJ2-5	TRBV9	-	TGTGCCAGCAGCGCCTCAACTAGCGGGGGGAAAGAGACCCAGTACTTC	CASSASTSGGKETQYF
TRBD2	TRBJ2-1	TRBV5-1	-	TGCGCCAGCAGCTCGGGACTAGCGGGCCTCAATGAGCAGTTCTTC	CASSSGLAGLNEQFF
-	TRBJ1-5	TRBV4-2	-	TGTGCCAGCAGCCAAGATATCACTAATAGCAATCAGCCCCAGCATTTT	CASSQDITNSNQPQHF
-	TRBJ2-2	TRBV19	-	TGTGCCAGTAGTACCCTTTTTCGGGGGACCGGGGAGCTGTTTTTT	CASSTLFRGTGELFF
TRBD2	TRBJ2-1	TRBV11-3	-	TGTGCCAGCAGCGCGCCTACTAGCGGGAGAACATACAATGAGCAGTTCTTC	CASSAPTSGRTYNEQFF
-	TRBJ1-1	TRBV5-6	-	TGTGCCAGCAGCTTGCAAGGGGGCACTGAAGCTTTCTTT	CASSLQGGTEAFF
-	TRBJ2-7	TRBV5-1	-	TGCGCCAGCAGCTTTACATCGGACCCGACCCCCTACGAGCAGTACTTC	CASSFTSDPTPYEQYF
-	TRBJ2-7	TRBV28	-	TGTGCCAGCAGTCCCCCCGCGGGGCACTACGAGCAGTACTTC	CASSPPAGHYEQYF
-	TRBJ2-5	TRBV10-3	-	TGTGCCATCAGGCAATTAGCGGAACAAGAGACCCAGTACTTC	CAIRQLAEQETQYF
-	TRBJ2-3	TRBV7-2	-	TGTGCCAGCAGCCTTTATATAAGCACAGATACGCAGTATTTT	CASSLYISTDTQYF
TRBD2	TRBJ2-7	TRBV2	few	TGTGCCAGCAGTGAACGTTGGGGGGGGAGCTCCTACGAGCAGTACTTC	CASSERWGGSSYEQYF
-	TRBJ2-5	TRBV11-2	-	TGTGCCAGCAGCTTAGTACCCCAAGAGACCCAGTACTTC	CASSLVPQETQYF
TRBD2	TRBJ2-5	TRBV9	-	TGTGCCAGCAGCCGAAAACTAGCGGGAGCTCAAGAGACCCAGTACTTC	CASSRKLAGAQETQYF
TRBD2	TRBJ2-1	TRBV28	-	TGTGCCAGCAGTCAAACTAGCGGGAGAAGCTATGAGCAGTTCTTC	CASSQTSGRSYEQFF
-	TRBJ2-1	TRBV9	-	TGTGCCAGCAGCGTAGAGCAGGGTTCCTACAATGAGCAGTTCTTC	CASSVEQGSYNEQFF